These T cell receptor beta chains were read from a single sample in a study of cytomegalovirus exposure and HLA in healthy donors. Only in-frame clones appear in the TCRdb table, and some are missing; sequencing was by immunoSEQ multiplex PCR. The sample lists roughly 38,000 clones, around 69% seen once, with 8% to 9% in the top ten. Input material: PBMCs. Receptors originate from a woman aged 25 to 39 in good health and CMV-seropositive. Each CDR3 is given with its conserved first and last residue. The order of the fields is V gene, J gene, clone size, D gene, CDR3 protein, CDR3 DNA. D genes are given only for firm matches. The size of a clone is reported for some rows only, either as once, few or many, or as a class for expanded clones.

V gene: TRBV9; J gene: TRBJ1-3; clone size: NA; D gene: NA; CDR3 protein: CASGPEDGPISGNTIYF; CDR3 DNA: TGTGCCAGCGGGCCTGAAGATGGGCCCATCTCTGGAAACACCATATATTTT
V gene: TRBV27; J gene: TRBJ2-7; clone size: NA; D gene: TRBD1; CDR3 protein: CASSPGTGVGEQYF; CDR3 DNA: TGTGCCAGCAGCCCCGGGACAGGGGTAGGGGAGCAGTACTTC
V gene: TRBV5-6; J gene: TRBJ2-1; clone size: NA; D gene: NA; CDR3 protein: CASSLVLAYNEQFF; CDR3 DNA: TGTGCCAGCAGCTTGGTACTAGCCTACAATGAGCAGTTCTTC
V gene: TRBV5-1; J gene: TRBJ2-2; clone size: NA; D gene: NA; CDR3 protein: CASSLGHRDVNTGELFF; CDR3 DNA: TGCGCCAGCAGCTTGGGCCACAGGGACGTAAACACCGGGGAGCTGTTTTTT
V gene: TRBV11-2; J gene: TRBJ2-7; clone size: NA; D gene: NA; CDR3 protein: CASSPLVGEQYF; CDR3 DNA: TGTGCCAGCAGCCCCCTCGTCGGCGAGCAGTACTTC
V gene: TRBV6-1; J gene: TRBJ1-4; clone size: NA; D gene: TRBD1; CDR3 protein: CASSSDRRNEKLFF; CDR3 DNA: TGTGCCAGCAGTTCGGACAGGAGAAATGAAAAACTGTTTTTT
V gene: TRBV14; J gene: TRBJ1-2; clone size: NA; D gene: TRBD1; CDR3 protein: CASSQVTGANYGYTF; CDR3 DNA: TGTGCCAGCAGCCAAGTTACAGGGGCTAACTATGGCTACACCTTC
V gene: TRBV21-1; J gene: TRBJ2-7; clone size: once; D gene: NA; CDR3 protein: CASSTFRSSSCEQYF; CDR3 DNA: TGTGCCAGCAGCACCTTTAGAAGTTCTAGTTGCGAGCAGTACTTC
V gene: TRBV7-7; J gene: TRBJ1-2; clone size: few; D gene: TRBD1; CDR3 protein: CASSPLTGGSGGYTF; CDR3 DNA: TGTGCCAGCAGCCCCCTGACAGGGGGCAGTGGAGGCTACACCTTC
V gene: TRBV6-1; J gene: TRBJ1-2; clone size: NA; D gene: TRBD1; CDR3 protein: CAQGGVPGGNYGYTF; CDR3 DNA: TGTGCCCAAGGGGGAGTCCCAGGGGGAAACTATGGCTACACCTTC
V gene: TRBV6-1; J gene: TRBJ1-5; clone size: few; D gene: NA; CDR3 protein: CASILGQGHRPQHF; CDR3 DNA: NA
V gene: TRBV5-5; J gene: TRBJ2-7; clone size: NA; D gene: TRBD1; CDR3 protein: CASSWGQDSTYEQYF; CDR3 DNA: TGTGCCAGCAGCTGGGGACAGGATTCGACCTACGAGCAGTACTTC
V gene: TRBV27; J gene: TRBJ1-3; clone size: NA; D gene: NA; CDR3 protein: CASRGYSGNTIYF; CDR3 DNA: TGTGCCAGCCGAGGGTACTCTGGAAACACCATATATTTT
V gene: TRBV30; J gene: TRBJ2-1; clone size: NA; D gene: NA; CDR3 protein: CAWSDGSYNEQFF; CDR3 DNA: TGTGCCTGGAGTGACGGCTCCTACAATGAGCAGTTCTTC
V gene: TRBV5-8; J gene: TRBJ1-5; clone size: NA; D gene: NA; CDR3 protein: CASTSGRGKGNQPQHF; CDR3 DNA: TGTGCCAGTACCTCCGGACGGGGGAAGGGCAATCAGCCCCAGCATTTT
V gene: TRBV7-8; J gene: TRBJ2-7; clone size: NA; D gene: NA; CDR3 protein: CASSLLSGPYEQYF; CDR3 DNA: TGTGCCAGCAGCTTACTTAGCGGTCCCTACGAGCAGTACTTC
V gene: TRBV7-9; J gene: TRBJ2-7; clone size: NA; D gene: TRBD1; CDR3 protein: CASSLKGAFEQYF; CDR3 DNA: TGTGCCAGCAGCTTAAAGGGGGCGTTCGAGCAGTACTTC
V gene: TRBV2; J gene: TRBJ1-5; clone size: NA; D gene: NA; CDR3 protein: CASSTEGGSNQPQHF; CDR3 DNA: TGTGCCAGCAGTACGGAGGGAGGGAGCAATCAGCCCCAGCATTTT
V gene: TRBV6-1; J gene: TRBJ2-3; clone size: few; D gene: TRBD2; CDR3 protein: CASSGLPGLESDTQYF; CDR3 DNA: TGTGCCAGCAGTGGGCTCCCGGGACTAGAGTCTGATACGCAGTATTTT
V gene: TRBV6-5; J gene: TRBJ1-1; clone size: NA; D gene: NA; CDR3 protein: CASSYGRQGHTEAFF; CDR3 DNA: TGTGCCAGCAGTTACGGGCGGCAGGGCCACACTGAAGCTTTCTTT
V gene: TRBV28; J gene: TRBJ2-1; clone size: NA; D gene: NA; CDR3 protein: CASSLPLYEQFF; CDR3 DNA: TGTGCCAGCAGCCTTCCCCTCTATGAGCAGTTCTTC
V gene: TRBV27; J gene: TRBJ2-7; clone size: NA; D gene: NA; CDR3 protein: CASSTRSRRGVSSYEQYF; CDR3 DNA: TGTGCCAGCAGTACAAGATCCAGACGCGGAGTTAGCTCCTACGAGCAGTACTTC
V gene: TRBV28; J gene: TRBJ1-5; clone size: NA; D gene: TRBD1; CDR3 protein: CASSLGTGFGDQPQHF; CDR3 DNA: TGTGCCAGCAGTTTAGGGACAGGGTTCGGTGATCAGCCCCAGCATTTT
V gene: TRBV30; J gene: TRBJ2-7; clone size: NA; D gene: TRBD1; CDR3 protein: CAWSTSGGEQYF; CDR3 DNA: TGTGCCTGGAGTACATCAGGGGGCGAGCAGTACTTC
V gene: TRBV7-2; J gene: TRBJ1-2; clone size: NA; D gene: NA; CDR3 protein: CASSLVGGLQSGYPF; CDR3 DNA: TGTGCCAGCAGCTTAGTCGGAGGGTTACAGTCTGGCTACCCCTTC
V gene: TRBV19; J gene: TRBJ1-6; clone size: NA; D gene: TRBD1; CDR3 protein: CASRHPGQAYNSPLHF; CDR3 DNA: TGTGCCAGTAGACATCCGGGACAGGCCTATAATTCACCCCTCCACTTT
V gene: TRBV13; J gene: TRBJ2-1; clone size: NA; D gene: TRBD2; CDR3 protein: CASSRRTSDGNEQFF; CDR3 DNA: TGTGCCAGCAGCCGCCGGACTAGCGACGGCAATGAGCAGTTCTTC
V gene: TRBV9; J gene: TRBJ2-5; clone size: NA; D gene: TRBD1; CDR3 protein: CASRARTGQNLEETQYF; CDR3 DNA: TGTGCCAGCCGCGCGAGGACAGGGCAGAATTTAGAAGAGACCCAGTACTTC
V gene: TRBV27; J gene: TRBJ1-2; clone size: NA; D gene: NA; CDR3 protein: CASRPGGVIYGYTF; CDR3 DNA: TGTGCCAGCAGGCCCGGGGGGGTCATCTATGGCTACACCTTC
V gene: TRBV6-5; J gene: TRBJ1-2; clone size: NA; D gene: NA; CDR3 protein: CASSQGHTNYGYTF; CDR3 DNA: TGTGCCAGCAGTCAGGGACATACTAACTATGGCTACACCTTC
V gene: TRBV28; J gene: TRBJ2-1; clone size: NA; D gene: TRBD2; CDR3 protein: CASSSRTSGRMVNEQFF; CDR3 DNA: TGTGCCAGCAGCTCTCGGACTAGCGGGAGGATGGTCAATGAGCAGTTCTTC
V gene: TRBV27; J gene: TRBJ2-3; clone size: NA; D gene: TRBD2; CDR3 protein: CASSLTPGLAGPDTQYF; CDR3 DNA: TGTGCCAGCAGTTTAACACCGGGACTAGCGGGGCCAGATACGCAGTATTTT
V gene: TRBV5-4; J gene: TRBJ2-1; clone size: NA; D gene: NA; CDR3 protein: CASSPGGGQYNEQFF; CDR3 DNA: TGTGCCAGCAGCCCGGGAGGGGGCCAGTACAATGAGCAGTTCTTC
V gene: TRBV30; J gene: TRBJ2-7; clone size: few; D gene: NA; CDR3 protein: CAWSPGGYEQYF; CDR3 DNA: TGTGCCTGGAGCCCTGGAGGCTACGAGCAGTACTTC
V gene: TRBV18; J gene: TRBJ1-3; clone size: NA; D gene: NA; CDR3 protein: CASSRIDSSSGNTIYF; CDR3 DNA: TGTGCCAGCTCCCGGATCGACAGCAGCTCTGGAAACACCATATATTTT
V gene: TRBV28; J gene: TRBJ1-3; clone size: few; D gene: NA; CDR3 protein: CASSSLPVSGNTIYF; CDR3 DNA: TGTGCCAGCAGCTCTCTCCCGGTCTCTGGAAACACCATATATTTT
V gene: TRBV28; J gene: TRBJ2-3; clone size: few; D gene: TRBD2; CDR3 protein: CASSFRGGLAGATDTQYF; CDR3 DNA: TGTGCCAGCAGTTTTCGAGGAGGACTAGCGGGAGCCACAGATACGCAGTATTTT
V gene: TRBV6-6; J gene: TRBJ1-2; clone size: NA; D gene: NA; CDR3 protein: CASRPRENYGYTF; CDR3 DNA: TGTGCCAGCAGACCCAGGGAAAACTATGGCTACACCTTC
V gene: TRBV19; J gene: TRBJ1-4; clone size: NA; D gene: NA; CDR3 protein: CASSRPTTNEKLFF; CDR3 DNA: TGTGCCAGTAGTAGGCCAACAACTAATGAAAAACTGTTTTTT
V gene: TRBV28; J gene: TRBJ1-2; clone size: once; D gene: NA; CDR3 protein: CASRRGGGGYTF; CDR3 DNA: TGTGCCAGCAGGCGAGGGGGTGGTGGCTACACCTTC
V gene: TRBV30; J gene: TRBJ2-7; clone size: few; D gene: NA; CDR3 protein: CAWSVRRTDYEQYF; CDR3 DNA: TGTGCCTGGAGTGTACGTCGTACAGACTACGAGCAGTACTTC
V gene: TRBV5-1; J gene: TRBJ2-2; clone size: NA; D gene: TRBD1; CDR3 protein: CASGTGDTGELFF; CDR3 DNA: TGCGCCAGTGGGACAGGGGATACCGGGGAGCTGTTTTTT
V gene: TRBV6-1; J gene: TRBJ1-1; clone size: NA; D gene: NA; CDR3 protein: CASSSVNTEAFF; CDR3 DNA: TGTGCCAGCAGTTCGGTAAACACTGAAGCTTTCTTT
V gene: TRBV7-6; J gene: TRBJ2-1; clone size: NA; D gene: TRBD1; CDR3 protein: CASSKTQGAYNEQFF; CDR3 DNA: TGTGCCAGCAGCAAAACTCAGGGGGCCTACAATGAGCAGTTCTTC
V gene: TRBV15; J gene: TRBJ2-1; clone size: NA; D gene: TRBD2; CDR3 protein: CATSLSSGSYNEQFF; CDR3 DNA: TGTGCCACCAGCCTGTCTAGCGGTTCCTACAATGAGCAGTTCTTC
V gene: TRBV5-4; J gene: TRBJ2-5; clone size: NA; D gene: TRBD2; CDR3 protein: CASSLVGGEQETQYF; CDR3 DNA: TGTGCCAGCAGCTTGGTGGGGGGGGAACAAGAGACCCAGTACTTC
V gene: TRBV11-2; J gene: TRBJ2-6; clone size: NA; D gene: NA; CDR3 protein: CASSTTGANVLTF; CDR3 DNA: TGTGCCAGCAGCACGACAGGGGCCAACGTCCTGACTTTC
V gene: TRBV10-3; J gene: TRBJ1-5; clone size: NA; D gene: NA; CDR3 protein: CAIGREEDQPQHF; CDR3 DNA: TGTGCCATCGGCAGGGAGGAAGATCAGCCCCAGCATTTT
V gene: TRBV7-3; J gene: TRBJ2-1; clone size: NA; D gene: TRBD2; CDR3 protein: CASSLGAGGRWGNEQFF; CDR3 DNA: TGTGCCAGCAGCTTAGGTGCGGGAGGGCGGTGGGGCAATGAGCAGTTCTTC
V gene: TRBV5-6; J gene: TRBJ1-3; clone size: few; D gene: TRBD1; CDR3 protein: CASSGTVYSGNTIYF; CDR3 DNA: TGTGCCAGCAGCGGGACAGTGTACTCTGGAAACACCATATATTTT